The next 20 T cell receptor beta chains were all read from a single sample in a study of T cell changes during pregnancy in multiple sclerosis. The data were produced by immunoSEQ multiplex PCR, yet TCRdb's version contains in-frame clones alone and is incomplete. Of roughly 100,000 clones listed, roughly 89% are singletons. Sequencing used peripheral blood, obtained before pregnancy. Receptors originate from a female donor with multiple sclerosis, enrolled in a pregnancy study.

The J gene is TRBJ1-5, the V gene TRBV2; D unclear. CDR1 and CDR2 (germline): SNHLY, FYNNEI. The germline V and J ends were trimmed by 2 bases and 7 bases, with 9 bases remaining between them. This CDR3 has 13 residues. The CDR3 here is CASSESGIQPQHF. CDR3 sequence (DNA): TGTGCCAGCAGTGAAAGCGGTATACAGCCCCAGCATTTT.

V is TRBV6-1 and J is TRBJ2-1; the match to TRBD2 covers 7 bases. V gave up 6 bases and J gave up 2 bases; unmatched junction bases: 7. CDR1 is MNHNS and CDR2 is SASEGT in the germline V gene. This CDR3 spans 15 amino acids. The chain's CDR3 is CASSPAGTTYNEQFF. CDR3 bases: TGTGCCAGCAGCCCAGCGGGGACCACCTACAATGAGCAGTTCTTC.

This clone appeared a single time. V gene TRBV9 combines with J gene TRBJ2-2, with D possibly matching TRBD2 (6 bases). Trimming took off 0 bases at V and 2 bases at J, with 11 bases between the two ends. The V gene's germline CDR1 is SGDLS and CDR2 YYNGEE. The CDR3 is 16 amino acids. As DNA, the CDR3 is TGTGCCAGCAGCGTAGGTCGGGGGATCAACACCGGGGAGCTGTTTTTT. Translated: CASSVGRGINTGELFF.

This clone was counted between two and nine times. The chain links TRBV6-1 to TRBJ2-1; maybe TRBD2 (5 bases). With 5 bases removed from V and 6 bases from J, the gap between germline ends came to 11 bases. The germline V gene encodes CDR1 MNHNS and CDR2 SASEGT. This CDR3 has 13 amino acids. The CDR3 spells CASSRTSTNEQFF. The CDR3, as DNA: TGTGCCAGCAGTCGTACTAGTACCAATGAGCAGTTCTTC.

The chain is built from TRBV5-4 and TRBJ1-5; the match to TRBD1 covers 9 bases. Unmatched junction bases numbered 4, after V lost 0 bases and J lost 6 bases. Germline values: CDR1 SGHNT, CDR2 YYREEE (reference sequence). The CDR3 contains 15 residues. This CDR3 reads CASSLGGQGGQPQHF. DNA for the CDR3: TGTGCCAGCAGCTTGGGGGGACAGGGAGGTCAGCCCCAGCATTTT.

V and J are TRBV7-3 and TRBJ1-1; D perhaps matches TRBD1 (6 bases). The CDR3 totals 14 residues. CDR1 SGHTA and CDR2 FQGTGA come from the germline V gene. V shed 5 bases and J shed 4 bases, with 14 bases lying between them. The CDR3 loop is CASSLTGIGTEAFF. The CDR3 DNA follows: TGTGCCAGCAGCCTCACAGGGATCGGCACTGAAGCTTTCTTT.

The chain couples TRBV5-4 to TRBJ2-7, with TRBD2 matching over 8 bases. This CDR3 has 14 amino acids. Germline V gene sequence: CDR1 SGHNT, CDR2 YYREEE (reference sequence). The ends lost 4 bases at V and 5 bases at J; junction bases unmatched: 8. In nucleotides, the CDR3 is TGTGCCAGCAGCCCGGGGGGGGCCGGAAACGAGCAGTACTTC. It specifies CASSPGGAGNEQYF. Full variable domain (missing parts from reference TRBV5-4 and TRBJ2-7): ETGVTQSPTHLIKTRGQQVTLRCSSQSGHNTVSWYQQALGQGPQFIFQYYREEENGRGNFPPRFSGLQFPNYSSELNVNALELDDSALYLCASSPGGAGNEQYFGPGTRLTVT.

This clone was counted between two and nine times. The gene calls are TRBV19 and TRBJ1-4; unclear D gene. The length of the CDR3 is 16 residues. The V end lost 3 bases, the J end lost 3 bases, and 14 bases lay between the germline ends. The germline gives CDR1 LNHDA, CDR2 SQIVND (reference sequence). The CDR3 reads CASSIGPTFPNEKLFF. The CDR3, as DNA: TGTGCCAGTAGTATTGGGCCCACGTTCCCTAATGAAAAACTGTTTTTT.

This clone was detected only once. The chain employs TRBV6-6 and TRBJ1-1, with D perhaps matching TRBD1 (6 bases). Germline CDR1 MNHNY, CDR2 SVGAGI (reference sequence). The V and J ends lost 4 bases and 4 bases respectively, with 13 bases between them. The CDR3 has 14 amino acids. The CDR3 loop is CASSWDKKGTEAFF. Written as DNA, the CDR3 is TGTGCCAGCAGTTGGGACAAGAAGGGCACTGAAGCTTTCTTT.

The J gene is TRBJ1-4, the V gene TRBV5-4; no reliable D call. The V end lost 4 bases, the J end lost 3 bases, and 13 bases lay between the germline ends. CDR1 SGHNT and CDR2 YYREEE come from the germline V gene (reference sequence). The CDR3 consists of 15 residues. The CDR3 DNA follows: TGTGCCAGCAGCCTGGACCTAGAAGCTAATGAAAAACTGTTTTTT. This sequence encodes CASSLDLEANEKLFF. Full variable domain (missing parts from reference TRBV5-4 and TRBJ1-4): ETGVTQSPTHLIKTRGQQVTLRCSSQSGHNTVSWYQQALGQGPQFIFQYYREEENGRGNFPPRFSGLQFPNYSSELNVNALELDDSALYLCASSLDLEANEKLFFGSGTQLSVL.

A few counts support this clone. The chain couples TRBV5-1 to TRBJ1-1; D is perhaps TRBD1 (5 bases). Germline V gene sequence: CDR1 SGHRS, CDR2 YFSETQ. The CDR3 contains 13 residues. The V gene lost 5 bases and the J gene lost 5 bases, with 13 bases spanning the gap. DNA for the CDR3: TGCGCCAGCAGGCGGGGGGGATCGACTGAAGCTTTCTTT. This encodes CASRRGGSTEAFF.

The chain employs TRBV19 and TRBJ1-1; 8 bases line up with TRBD1. Trimming removed 5 bases from V and 0 bases from J; junction bases left unmatched: 14. Germline V gives CDR1 LNHDA, CDR2 SQIVND (reference sequence). The CDR3 totals 18 residues. The CDR3 DNA follows: TGTGCCAGTAGTCTATTTTCGACAGGGGCTTTCATGAACACTGAAGCTTTCTTT. Its protein is CASSLFSTGAFMNTEAFF.

This chain uses TRBV30 with TRBJ1-2; a weak D match, TRBD1 (6 bases). CDR1 and CDR2 from the germline V gene are GTSNPN and SVGIG (reference sequence). This CDR3 comprises 13 residues. V shed 4 bases and J shed 2 bases, with 11 bases lying between them. CDR3 nucleotide sequence: TGTGCCTGGAAAACAGGACAGAACTATGGCTACACCTTC. Its translation is CAWKTGQNYGYTF.

The J gene is TRBJ2-5, the V gene TRBV27; D might be TRBD2 (5 bases). Trimming removed 3 bases from V and 5 bases from J, with 16 bases in between. The germline V gene has CDR1 MNHEY and CDR2 SMNVEV (reference sequence). The CDR3 has 15 residues. CDR3 nucleotides: TGTGCCAGCAGTTTGTCCTCGGGAATTGCGGAGACCCAGTACTTC. It encodes CASSLSSGIAETQYF.

This chain uses TRBV28 with TRBJ1-1; a weak D match, TRBD1 (5 bases). The germline gives CDR1 MDHEN, CDR2 SYDVKM. Trimming removed 3 bases at V and 8 bases at J, with 13 bases between. CDR3 length: 13 residues. The chain's CDR3 is CASSLPGTFEAFF. CDR3 bases: TGTGCCAGCAGTTTGCCCGGGACTTTCGAAGCTTTCTTT.

This clone was counted once. This sequence joins TRBV6-5 and TRBJ2-7; TRBD2 matches 9 bases. V was clipped by 6 bases and J by 3 bases; unmatched bases: 9. CDR1 and CDR2 from the germline V gene are MNHEY and SVGAGI. The CDR3 has 15 residues. In DNA, the CDR3 is TGTGCCAGCAGCCCCTGGCCTAGCGGGAACTACGAGCAGTACTTC. Its translation: CASSPWPSGNYEQYF.

This rearrangement joins TRBV6-6 to TRBJ1-3; perhaps TRBD1 as D (6 bases). Looked up from germline, CDR1 is MNHNY and CDR2 is SVGAGI (reference sequence). V was cut by 6 bases and J by 2 bases, with 17 bases left in between. The CDR3 contains 16 residues. The CDR3 sequence: CASRIQGSITGNTIYF. DNA for the CDR3: TGTGCCAGCAGGATACAGGGTAGTATTACTGGAAACACCATATATTTT.

Worth noting for this clone: Within the sample, other DNA sequences also encode this same CDR3. The chain links TRBV28 to TRBJ2-3, with D maybe TRBD1 (6 bases). Trimming removed 2 bases from V and 6 bases from J, with 18 bases in between. CDR1 and CDR2 from the germline V gene are MDHEN and SYDVKM. This CDR3 has 16 amino acids. The CDR3, as DNA: TGTGCCAGCAGTTTAGGACCGGCAGGGGTAGGGGATACGCAGTATTTT. It specifies CASSLGPAGVGDTQYF. Full variable domain (remainder filled in from reference TRBV28 and TRBJ2-3): DVKVTQSSRYLVKRTGEKVFLECVQDMDHENMFWYRQDPGLGLRLIYFSYDVKMKEKGDIPEGYSVSREKKERFSLILESASTNQTSMYLCASSLGPAGVGDTQYFGPGTRLTVL.

The CDR3 protein is CASSQYGTSGRGSDTGELFF. In nucleotides, the CDR3 is TGCGCCAGCAGCCAATACGGGACTAGCGGGAGGGGGTCTGACACCGGGGAGCTGTTTTTT. The rearrangement uses TRBV4-1 and TRBJ2-2, with 16 bases matching TRBD2. The junction had 9 bases not matched to a gene; V was cut back by 2 bases and J by 3 bases. This CDR3 is 20 amino acids long. Germline V gene lookup returns CDR1 MGHRA and CDR2 YSYEKL.

For this clone: The junction differs from germline at one of its ends, possibly a read error. This chain uses TRBV18 with TRBJ2-3; 13 bases align to TRBD2. CDR3 length equals 15 residues. Germline CDR1 KGHSH, CDR2 LQKENI. CDR3 DNA sequence: TGTGCCAGCTCCCCACTAGCGGGGGGGCAAGATACGCAGTATTTT. It specifies CASSPLAGGQDTQYF.